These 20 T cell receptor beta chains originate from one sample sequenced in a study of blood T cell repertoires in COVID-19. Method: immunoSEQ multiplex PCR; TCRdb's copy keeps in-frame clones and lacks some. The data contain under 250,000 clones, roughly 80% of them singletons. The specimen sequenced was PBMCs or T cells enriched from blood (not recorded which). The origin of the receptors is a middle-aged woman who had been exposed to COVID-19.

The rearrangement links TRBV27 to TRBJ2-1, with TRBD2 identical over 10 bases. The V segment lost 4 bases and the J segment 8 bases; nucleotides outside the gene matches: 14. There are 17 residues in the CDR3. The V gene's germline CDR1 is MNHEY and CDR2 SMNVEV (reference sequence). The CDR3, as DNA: TGTGCCAGCAGTTCCCTCCGAGCGGGGGGGCCTTCCGATGAGCAGTTCTTC. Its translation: CASSSLRAGGPSDEQFF.

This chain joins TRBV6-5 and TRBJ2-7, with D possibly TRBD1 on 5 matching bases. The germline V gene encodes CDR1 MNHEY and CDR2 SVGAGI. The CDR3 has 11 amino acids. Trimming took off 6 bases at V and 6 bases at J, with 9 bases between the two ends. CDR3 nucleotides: TGTGCCAGCAGCTCACAGGTCGAGCAGTACTTC. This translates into CASSSQVEQYF.

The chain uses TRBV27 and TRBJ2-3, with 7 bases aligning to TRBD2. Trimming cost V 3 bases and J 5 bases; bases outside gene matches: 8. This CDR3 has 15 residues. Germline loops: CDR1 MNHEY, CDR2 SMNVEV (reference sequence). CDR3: CASSFPGLGVDTQYF. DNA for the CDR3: TGTGCCAGCAGTTTCCCAGGACTAGGGGTAGATACGCAGTATTTT.

The CDR3 sequence is CATTPGTRNSPLHF. CDR3 nucleotides: TGTGCCACCACCCCCGGGACACGGAATTCACCCCTCCACTTT. V gene TRBV15 combines with J gene TRBJ1-6, with D tentatively TRBD1 (6 bases). Germline loops: CDR1 LNHNV, CDR2 YYDKDF (reference sequence). This CDR3 spans 14 amino acids. V was clipped by 7 bases and J by 7 bases, with 14 bases between them.

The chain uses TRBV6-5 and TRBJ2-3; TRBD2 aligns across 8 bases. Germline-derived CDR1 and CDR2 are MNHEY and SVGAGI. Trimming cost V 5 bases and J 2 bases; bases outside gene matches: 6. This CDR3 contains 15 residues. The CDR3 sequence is CASSQRGGTTDTQYF. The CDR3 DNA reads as TGTGCCAGCAGTCAACGGGGGGGGACCACAGATACGCAGTATTTT.

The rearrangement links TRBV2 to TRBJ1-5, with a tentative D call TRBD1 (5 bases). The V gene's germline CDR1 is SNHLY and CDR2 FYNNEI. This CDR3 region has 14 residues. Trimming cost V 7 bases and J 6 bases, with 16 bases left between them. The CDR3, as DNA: TGTGCCAGCACCATGCAGGGTCCTGCTCAGCCCCAGCATTTT. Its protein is CASTMQGPAQPQHF.

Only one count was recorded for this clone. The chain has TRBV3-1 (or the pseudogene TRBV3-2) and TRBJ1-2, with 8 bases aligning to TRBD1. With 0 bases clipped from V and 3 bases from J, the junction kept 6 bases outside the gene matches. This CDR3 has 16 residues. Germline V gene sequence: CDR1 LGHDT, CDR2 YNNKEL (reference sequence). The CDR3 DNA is TGTGCCAGCAGCCAAGAAGGGGGACAGGACTACTATGGCTACACCTTC. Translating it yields CASSQEGGQDYYGYTF.

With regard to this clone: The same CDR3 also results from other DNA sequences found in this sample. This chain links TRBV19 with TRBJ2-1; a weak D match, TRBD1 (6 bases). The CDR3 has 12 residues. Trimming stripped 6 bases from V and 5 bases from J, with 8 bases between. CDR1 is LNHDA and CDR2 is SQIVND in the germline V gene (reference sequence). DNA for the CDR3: TGTGCCAGTAGGGACAGAAACAATGAGCAGTTCTTC. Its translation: CASRDRNNEQFF.

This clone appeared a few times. CDR3 DNA sequence: TGTGCCAGCAGGACAGGGGCAGATACGCAGTATTTT. Translating it yields CASRTGADTQYF. The V call is TRBV2, the J call TRBJ2-3; 8 nucleotides line up with TRBD1. The V and J ends lost 6 bases and 4 bases, in that order; junction bases with no gene match: 0. In germline, CDR1 is SNHLY, CDR2 FYNNEI. This CDR3 is built from 12 residues.

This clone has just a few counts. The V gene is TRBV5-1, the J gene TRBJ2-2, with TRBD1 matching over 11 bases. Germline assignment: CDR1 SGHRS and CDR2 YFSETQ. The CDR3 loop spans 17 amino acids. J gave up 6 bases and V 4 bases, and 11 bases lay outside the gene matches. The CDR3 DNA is TGCGCCAGCAGCCCATCGACCGGGACAGGGGGATCCGGGGAGCTGTTTTTT. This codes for CASSPSTGTGGSGELFF.

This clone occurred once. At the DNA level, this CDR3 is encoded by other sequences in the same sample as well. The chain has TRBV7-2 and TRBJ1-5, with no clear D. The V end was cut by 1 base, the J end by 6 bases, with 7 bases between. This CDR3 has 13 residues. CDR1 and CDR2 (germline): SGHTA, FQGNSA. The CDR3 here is CASSLGGLQPQHF. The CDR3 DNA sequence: TGTGCCAGCAGCTTAGGAGGGCTTCAGCCCCAGCATTTT.

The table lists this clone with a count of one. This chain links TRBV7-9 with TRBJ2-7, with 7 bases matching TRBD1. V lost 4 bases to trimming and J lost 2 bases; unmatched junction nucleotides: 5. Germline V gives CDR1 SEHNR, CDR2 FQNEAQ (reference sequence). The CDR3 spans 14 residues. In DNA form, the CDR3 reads TGTGCCAGCAGCTGGACGGACAGGCCCTACGAGCAGTACTTC. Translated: CASSWTDRPYEQYF. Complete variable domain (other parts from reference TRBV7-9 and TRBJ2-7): DTGVSQNPRHKITKRGQNVTFRCDPISEHNRLYWYRQTLGQGPEFLTYFQNEAQLEKSRLLSDRFSAERPKGSFSTLEIQRTEQGDSAMYLCASSWTDRPYEQYFGPGTRLTVT.

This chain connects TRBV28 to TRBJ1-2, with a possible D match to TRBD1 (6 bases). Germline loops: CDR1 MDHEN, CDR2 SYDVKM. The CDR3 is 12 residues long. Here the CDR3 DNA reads TGTGGGGGGGGCACGAGGTCTGGAGGCTACACCTTC. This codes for CGGGTRSGGYTF.

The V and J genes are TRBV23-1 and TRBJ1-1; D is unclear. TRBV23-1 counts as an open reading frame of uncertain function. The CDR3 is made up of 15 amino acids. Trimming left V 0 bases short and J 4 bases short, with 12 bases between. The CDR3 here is CASSQSTGDGTEAFF. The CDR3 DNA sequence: TGCGCCAGCAGTCAATCAACCGGGGATGGCACTGAAGCTTTCTTT.

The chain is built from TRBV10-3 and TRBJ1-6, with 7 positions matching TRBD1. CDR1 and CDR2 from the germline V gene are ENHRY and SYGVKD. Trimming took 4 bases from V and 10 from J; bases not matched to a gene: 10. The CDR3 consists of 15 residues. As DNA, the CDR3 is TGTGCCATCAGTGCTATAAAGGGGGCTGAGTCACCCCTCCACTTT. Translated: CAISAIKGAESPLHF.

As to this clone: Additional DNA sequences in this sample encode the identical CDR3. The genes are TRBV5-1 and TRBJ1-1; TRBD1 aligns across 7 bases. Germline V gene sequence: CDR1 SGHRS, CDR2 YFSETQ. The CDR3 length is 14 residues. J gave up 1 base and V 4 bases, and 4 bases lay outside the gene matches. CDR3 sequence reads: CASSLGTENTEAFF. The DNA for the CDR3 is TGCGCCAGCAGCCTCGGGACAGAGAACACTGAAGCTTTCTTT.

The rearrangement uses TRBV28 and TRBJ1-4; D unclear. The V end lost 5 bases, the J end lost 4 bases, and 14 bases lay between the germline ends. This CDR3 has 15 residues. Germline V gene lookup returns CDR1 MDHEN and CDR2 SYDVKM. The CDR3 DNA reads TGTGCCAGCAGTACTGGTGGCGGAATTAATGAAAAACTGTTTTTT. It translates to CASSTGGGINEKLFF.

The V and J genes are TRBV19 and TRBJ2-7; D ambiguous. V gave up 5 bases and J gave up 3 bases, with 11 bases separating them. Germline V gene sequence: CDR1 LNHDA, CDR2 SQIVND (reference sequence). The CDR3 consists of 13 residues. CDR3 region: CASSSSMNYEQYF. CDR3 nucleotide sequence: TGTGCCAGTAGTTCCTCTATGAACTACGAGCAGTACTTC.

The CDR3 DNA follows: TGTGCCAGCAGTGACGGGACAGGTGGCACTGAAGCTTTCTTT. As protein: CASSDGTGGTEAFF. The chain has TRBV6-1 and TRBJ1-1; 8 nucleotides match TRBD1. Germline trimming cut 3 bases from V and 4 bases from J; bases unmatched to any gene: 4. This CDR3 comprises 14 residues. Germline V lookup: CDR1 MNHNS, CDR2 SASEGT.

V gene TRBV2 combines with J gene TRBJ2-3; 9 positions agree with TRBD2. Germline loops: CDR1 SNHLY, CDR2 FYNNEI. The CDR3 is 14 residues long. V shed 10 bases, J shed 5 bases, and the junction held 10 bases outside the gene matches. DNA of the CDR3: TGTGCCATCCCGCGGGCTAGCGGGGAAGATACGCAGTATTTT. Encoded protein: CAIPRASGEDTQYF.